A selection of T cell receptor beta chains follows, all from one sample in a study of blood T cell repertoires in COVID-19. TCRdb keeps only in-frame clones here, not all; method: immunoSEQ multiplex PCR. The sample shows approximately 110,000 clones, roughly 88% of them seen only once. Material: peripheral blood. These receptors all come from a human donor in a cohort sampled during active COVID-19. CDR3s include the opening cysteine and the closing phenylalanine or tryptophan. A D gene is named only where the DNA matches it firmly. Size is stated for part of the rows, as once, few or many counts, or as a class when the clone is expanded.

clone_size j_call d_call v_call cdr3_aa cdr3_nt
NA TRBJ2-1 TRBD2 TRBV14 CASSQEQGWGTSGYNEQFF TGTGCCAGCAGCCAAGAACAGGGCTGGGGGACTAGCGGCTACAATGAGCAGTTCTTC
NA TRBJ2-1 TRBD1 TRBV19 CASSGTGIQIEQFF TGTGCCAGTAGTGGGACAGGGATACAGATTGAGCAGTTCTTC
NA TRBJ2-5 TRBD1 TRBV25-1 CASNGQGGQETQYF TGTGCCAGCAACGGACAGGGTGGACAAGAGACCCAGTACTTC
NA TRBJ1-1 NA TRBV7-8 CASSQFNGQLNTEAFF TGTGCCAGCAGCCAATTCAATGGACAGCTGAACACTGAAGCTTTCTTT
NA TRBJ2-2 NA TRBV19 CASRLFTNTGELFF TGTGCCAGCCGGTTGTTTACGAACACCGGGGAGCTGTTTTTT
NA TRBJ1-2 NA TRBV7-2 CASTTPSGGHSVSYGYTF TGTGCCAGCACCACCCCTTCCGGGGGGCATAGTGTTAGCTATGGCTACACCTTC
NA TRBJ2-1 TRBD2 TRBV7-9 CASRGPGLASGEQFF TGTGCCAGCAGGGGACCGGGACTAGCCTCTGGTGAGCAGTTCTTC
NA TRBJ2-1 NA TRBV10-1 CARSGAIKRQREQFF TGCGCCAGGAGTGGGGCCATCAAGCGACAGCGTGAGCAGTTCTTC
NA TRBJ1-1 NA TRBV5-6 CASSLGPEAFF TGTGCCAGCAGCCTAGGCCCTGAAGCTTTCTTT
NA TRBJ2-7 NA TRBV7-9 CASSLLASPSSYEQYF TGTGCCAGCAGCTTACTTGCTAGCCCAAGCTCCTACGAGCAGTACTTC
NA TRBJ1-4 NA TRBV7-9 CASSLDGGTNEKLFF TGTGCCAGCAGCTTAGACGGCGGAACTAATGAAAAACTGTTTTTT
once TRBJ1-5 NA TRBV7-2 CASSRVHNQPQHF TGTGCCAGCAGCCGGGTCCACAATCAGCCCCAGCATTTT
once TRBJ2-3 TRBD2 TRBV2 CASSELLREGVF TGTGCCAGCAGTGAACTTCTACGGGAGGGGGTATTT
NA TRBJ2-3 TRBD1 TRBV28 CASSQLRGLGADTQYF TGTGCCAGCAGTCAACTCAGGGGGCTAGGGGCAGATACGCAGTATTTT
NA TRBJ2-1 TRBD2 TRBV7-9 CASSLAALAGPEQFF TGTGCCAGCAGCTTAGCCGCACTAGCGGGACCTGAGCAGTTCTTC
NA TRBJ2-3 TRBD2 TRBV28 CASRTSGSRSDTQYF TGTGCCAGCAGAACTAGCGGGAGTCGGTCAGATACGCAGTATTTT
few TRBJ2-1 NA TRBV6-5 CASRGQISSYNEQFF TGTGCCAGCCGAGGACAGATTAGCTCCTACAATGAGCAGTTCTTC
NA TRBJ2-7 TRBD2 TRBV2 CASRIAGDVNEQYF TGTGCCAGCAGAATAGCGGGAGACGTCAACGAGCAGTACTTC
NA TRBJ2-2 TRBD1 TRBV7-6 CASSLQDRGFTGELFF TGTGCCAGCAGCTTACAGGACAGGGGTTTCACCGGGGAGCTGTTTTTT
NA TRBJ2-7 TRBD1 TRBV5-1 CASSEAGTAPYEQYF TGCGCCAGCAGCGAGGCCGGGACAGCCCCCTACGAGCAGTACTTC
NA TRBJ2-1 TRBD1 TRBV5-6 CASSQGTGWYNEQFF TGTGCCAGCAGCCAAGGGACAGGGTGGTACAATGAGCAGTTCTTC
NA TRBJ1-6 NA TRBV7-2 CASSLDGNSPLHF TGTGCCAGCAGCTTAGACGGGAATTCACCCCTCCACTTT